This T cell receptor (beta chain) was observed in a study of long-term antiretroviral therapy in people with HIV. With respect to this clone: Other DNA sequences in the same sample also yield this CDR3.

Sequencing relied on immunoSEQ assay v3.0, run at survey level. Profiling relied on immunoSEQ multiplex PCR, and the TCRdb table lists in-frame clones only, not all of them. The table includes tens of thousands of clones, less than 90% detected once. V dropped 4 bases and J dropped 5 bases, with 2 bases sitting between them. The CDR3 runs to 11 residues. Germline V gene lookup returns CDR1 LNHDA and CDR2 SQIVND (reference sequence). The chain employs TRBV19 and TRBJ1-4; D ambiguous. The TCR originated in a young man with HIV. The source was unsorted PBMCs, collected 1 year after starting antiretroviral therapy. The CDR3 DNA follows: TGTGCCAGTAGTACGAATGAAAAACTGTTTTTT. Its translation: CASSTNEKLFF.